One and the same sample provided the 24 T cell receptor beta chains below, sequenced in a study of CD8 T cells in Susac syndrome. RNA was extracted with the RNeasy kit, and a quantity of about 0.45 to 1 ug was reverse transcribed using random hexamers. TCRdb passed the immunoSEQ multiplex PCR reads through MiXCR, listing each CDR3 protein once. This table holds 200,000 or so distinct CDR3 sequences, just under 95% found once. The sample taken for sequencing was CD8+ T cells from PBMCs. The source is a human donor with Susac syndrome.

The rearrangement uses TRBV20-1 and TRBJ2-1; 8 nucleotides align to TRBD1. This CDR3 spans 14 amino acids. Germline V gives CDR1 DFQATT, CDR2 SNEGSKA (reference sequence). J lost 7 bases, V lost 8 bases, and 13 bases had no gene match. The CDR3 DNA sequence: TGCAGTTCAGGGGAAGGACAGGGCAGGAATGAGCAGTTCTTC. It is translated as CSSGEGQGRNEQFF.

V usage is TRBV7-3 and J usage is TRBJ1-1, with D hard to call. The ends were cut back, 2 bases at V and 0 bases at J, with 10 bases in the middle. The CDR3 is made up of 15 amino acids. CDR1 and CDR2 from the germline V gene are SGHTA and FQGTGA. DNA for the CDR3: TGTGCCAGCAGCTTATTCGCGACGGTGAACACTGAAGCTTTCTTT. Its protein product is CASSLFATVNTEAFF.

The chain carries TRBV4-1 and TRBJ2-2, with D maybe TRBD1 (5 bases). The CDR3 contains 18 residues. Germline CDR1 MGHRA, CDR2 YSYEKL. V gave up 1 base and J gave up 0 bases, with 15 bases separating them. In DNA form, the CDR3 reads TGCGCCAGCAGCCAAGGAGCCCTAGTACAGGCGAACACCGGGGAGCTGTTTTTT. It translates to CASSQGALVQANTGELFF.

This chain uses TRBV9 with TRBJ2-1; 14 bases agree with TRBD2. Germline V gives CDR1 SGDLS, CDR2 YYNGEE. The CDR3 is 16 amino acids. V lost 3 bases and J lost 9; bases outside the gene matches: 8. CDR3 bases: TGTGCCAGCAGCGCCCCGGGACTAGCGGGAGAAAGTGAGCAGTTCTTC. Its protein is CASSAPGLAGESEQFF.

This clonotype was recorded a few times. The genes are TRBV20-1 and TRBJ2-7, with D uncertain. This CDR3 spans 11 amino acids. V was trimmed by 7 bases and J by 3 bases, leaving 10 bases between them. The germline V gene encodes CDR1 DFQATT and CDR2 SNEGSKA (reference sequence). CDR3 in amino acids: CSGGSSYEQYF. The CDR3 region has the DNA TGCAGTGGAGGTAGCAGCTACGAGCAGTACTTC.

The chain is built from TRBV11-1 and TRBJ2-3; TRBD1 matches at 7 bases. The CDR3 is 16 residues long. V shed 5 bases, J shed 4 bases, and the junction held 12 bases outside the gene matches. Germline V lookup: CDR1 SGHAT, CDR2 FQDESV (reference sequence). The CDR3 region has the DNA TGTGCCAGCAGCCCTAGACAGGGAATTGGACCAGATACGCAGTATTTT. It yields the protein CASSPRQGIGPDTQYF.

This sequence joins TRBV12-5 and TRBJ2-3; a possible D gene is TRBD2 (5 bases). The V gene's germline CDR1 is LGHNT and CDR2 FRNRAP. The CDR3 is made up of 13 amino acids. V lost 1 base and J lost 6, with 8 bases in between. The CDR3 nucleotides read TGTGCTAGTGGTTTGGGAGCGGCGGATACGCAGTATTTT. Its translation: CASGLGAADTQYF.

The rearrangement joins TRBV30 to TRBJ1-5; 7 nucleotides line up with TRBD1. This CDR3 contains 13 residues. J lost 7 bases, V lost 2 bases, and 5 bases had no gene match. Germline V gene sequence: CDR1 GTSNPN, CDR2 SVGIG (reference sequence). CDR3 in amino acids: CAWSLTGDQPQHF. In DNA form, the CDR3 reads TGTGCCTGGAGTCTCACAGGGGACCAGCCCCAGCATTTT.

To note about this clonotype: Sequence at one end of the junction differs from germline and may be a read error. This chain links TRBV20-1 with TRBJ2-1, with 12 positions matching TRBD2. Germline CDR1 reads DFQATT; CDR2 reads SNEGSKA (reference sequence). The CDR3 contains 15 residues. CDR3 protein: CSARGLAGDYNEQLF. The CDR3 DNA follows: TGCAGTGCTAGAGGACTAGCGGGGGACTACAATGAGCAGCTCTTC.

V usage is TRBV24-1 and J usage is TRBJ2-5, with 9 bases lining up with TRBD2. Germline V gene sequence: CDR1 KGHDR, CDR2 SFDVKD. CDR3 length equals 16 residues. J lost 3 bases, V lost 5 bases, and 9 bases had no gene match. The CDR3 DNA follows: TGTGCCACCAGTGTCTTGGCGCCTAGCGGGAAAGAGACCCAGTACTTC. This codes for CATSVLAPSGKETQYF.

The V call is TRBV7-2, the J call TRBJ2-7; perhaps TRBD2 as D (6 bases). The CDR3 is made up of 14 amino acids. Per the germline V gene, CDR1 is SGHTA and CDR2 is FQGNSA. V was clipped by 1 base and J by 0 bases, with 7 bases between them. The CDR3: CASSLVTSSYEQYF. The CDR3, as DNA: TGTGCCAGCAGCTTAGTGACTAGCTCCTACGAGCAGTACTTC.

The chain joins TRBV20-1 to TRBJ2-1, with TRBD2 as a possible D gene (5 bases). The CDR3 contains 15 residues. Germline V gives CDR1 DFQATT, CDR2 SNEGSKA (reference sequence). V was pared by 0 bases and J by 7 bases, with 16 bases between. CDR3 DNA: TGCAGTGCTAGAGATTACAAGGAGTCGGGGAATGAGCAGTTCTTC. The encoded protein is CSARDYKESGNEQFF.

The rearrangement joins TRBV3-1 to TRBJ2-1; D tentatively reads TRBD1 or TRBD2 (5 bases each). The V end lost 0 bases, the J end lost 3 bases, and 9 bases lay between the germline ends. Germline CDR1 is LGHDT and CDR2 is YNNKEL (reference sequence). The CDR3 contains 15 residues. CDR3 sequence: CASSQEGDLYNEQFF. CDR3 in DNA: TGTGCCAGCAGCCAAGAAGGGGACCTCTACAATGAGCAGTTCTTC.

The CDR3 here is CASSRNRGPANEKLFF. CDR3 nucleotide sequence: TGTGCCAGTAGTAGAAACAGGGGGCCGGCTAATGAAAAACTGTTTTTT. This rearrangement joins TRBV19 to TRBJ1-4, with TRBD1 matching over 9 bases. Trimming cost V 4 bases and J 3 bases; bases outside gene matches: 6. Germline lookup yields CDR1 LNHDA and CDR2 SQIVND (reference sequence). There are 16 residues in the CDR3.

This chain uses TRBV11-2 with TRBJ1-4; D is uncertain. Trimming left V 5 bases short and J 2 bases short, with 12 bases between. CDR1 is SGHAT and CDR2 is FQNNGV in the germline V gene. This CDR3 region has 15 residues. This chain's CDR3 is CASSVSEATNEKLFF. The DNA for the CDR3 is TGTGCCAGCAGCGTTTCAGAGGCGACTAATGAAAAACTGTTTTTT. The whole variable domain, remainder taken from reference TRBV11-2 and TRBJ1-4, is EAGVAQSPRYKIIEKRQSVAFWCNPISGHATLYWYQQILGQGPKLLIQFQNNGVVDDSQLPKDRFSAERLKGVDSTLKIQPAKLEDSAVYLCASSVSEATNEKLFFGSGTQLSVL.

The chain employs TRBV4-2 and TRBJ2-3; D uncertain. Germline CDR1 reads LGHNA; CDR2 reads YNFKEQ. CDR3 length: 17 amino acids. Trimming cost V 1 base and J 0 bases, with 14 bases left between them. The CDR3 nucleotides are TGTGCCAGCAGCCAAGCTAAAGAACTCCTTAGCACAGATACGCAGTATTTT. As protein: CASSQAKELLSTDTQYF.

The rearrangement links TRBV29-1 to TRBJ2-1; the match to TRBD2 covers 8 bases. The CDR3 is 16 residues long. CDR1 is SQVTM and CDR2 is ANQGSEA in the germline V gene. V lost 3 bases to trimming and J lost 3 bases; unmatched junction nucleotides: 10. CDR3 sequence: CSVEVLSGIDYNEQFF. The CDR3 nucleotides read TGCAGCGTTGAGGTCCTTAGCGGGATCGACTACAATGAGCAGTTCTTC.

The CDR3 sequence: CAWSGPPPSGGGPGETQYF. The CDR3 bases are TGTGCCTGGAGTGGCCCTCCCCCCAGCGGGGGGGGACCGGGAGAGACCCAGTACTTC. V gene TRBV30 combines with J gene TRBJ2-5, with TRBD2 matching 10 bases. Trimming took 1 base from V and 4 from J; bases not matched to a gene: 18. The germline gives CDR1 GTSNPN, CDR2 SVGIG (reference sequence). This CDR3 comprises 19 residues.

V is TRBV10-2 and J is TRBJ1-6; D is ambiguous. V gave up 3 bases and J gave up 7 bases, with 4 bases separating them. The V gene's germline CDR1 is WSHSY and CDR2 SAAADI. The CDR3 is 12 residues long. The CDR3 DNA reads TGCGCCAGCAGTGATTGGAATTCACCCCTCCACTTT. Protein sequence: CASSDWNSPLHF.

This chain connects TRBV6-2 or TRBV6-3 to TRBJ2-1; 8 bases match TRBD2. This CDR3 comprises 16 residues. The junction had 9 bases not matched to a gene; V was cut back by 8 bases and J by 0 bases. Germline V gene data show CDR1 as MNHEY and CDR2 as SVGEGT. The CDR3 protein is CASCTKRESSYNEQFF. For the CDR3, the DNA is TGTGCCAGCTGTACAAAGCGGGAGAGCTCCTACAATGAGCAGTTCTTC.

The chain links TRBV2 to TRBJ1-6, with 12 positions matching TRBD1. CDR1 is SNHLY, CDR2 FYNNEI, per germline. The CDR3 extends over 14 amino acids. The V segment lost 6 bases and the J segment 7 bases; nucleotides outside the gene matches: 1. The CDR3 spells CASRGTGGNSPLHF. The CDR3, as DNA: TGTGCCAGCAGGGGGACAGGGGGCAATTCACCCCTCCACTTT.

This chain connects TRBV6-5 to TRBJ2-1; D ambiguous. V gave up 0 bases and J gave up 2 bases, with 8 bases separating them. The CDR3 has 15 residues. From germline, CDR1 is MNHEY and CDR2 SVGAGI. CDR3 protein: CASSYSRTAYNEQFF. In nucleotides, the CDR3 is TGTGCCAGCAGTTACTCGAGAACAGCCTACAATGAGCAGTTCTTC.

V and J are TRBV9 and TRBJ1-1; D is uncertain. The CDR3 loop spans 13 amino acids. Germline values: CDR1 SGDLS, CDR2 YYNGEE. Trimming removed 1 base at V and 1 base at J, with 5 bases between. CDR3 sequence: CASSVLGNTEAFF. CDR3 nucleotides: TGTGCCAGCAGCGTATTGGGGAACACTGAAGCTTTCTTT.

The chain carries TRBV2 and TRBJ2-7, with D possibly being TRBD2 (6 bases). CDR3 size: 12 residues. Germline V gene lookup returns CDR1 SNHLY and CDR2 FYNNEI. The germline V and J ends were trimmed by 10 bases and 6 bases, with 16 bases remaining between them. CDR3 in amino acids: CATANGSGEQYF. Here the CDR3 DNA reads TGTGCCACCGCCAACGGGAGCGGCGAGCAGTACTTC.